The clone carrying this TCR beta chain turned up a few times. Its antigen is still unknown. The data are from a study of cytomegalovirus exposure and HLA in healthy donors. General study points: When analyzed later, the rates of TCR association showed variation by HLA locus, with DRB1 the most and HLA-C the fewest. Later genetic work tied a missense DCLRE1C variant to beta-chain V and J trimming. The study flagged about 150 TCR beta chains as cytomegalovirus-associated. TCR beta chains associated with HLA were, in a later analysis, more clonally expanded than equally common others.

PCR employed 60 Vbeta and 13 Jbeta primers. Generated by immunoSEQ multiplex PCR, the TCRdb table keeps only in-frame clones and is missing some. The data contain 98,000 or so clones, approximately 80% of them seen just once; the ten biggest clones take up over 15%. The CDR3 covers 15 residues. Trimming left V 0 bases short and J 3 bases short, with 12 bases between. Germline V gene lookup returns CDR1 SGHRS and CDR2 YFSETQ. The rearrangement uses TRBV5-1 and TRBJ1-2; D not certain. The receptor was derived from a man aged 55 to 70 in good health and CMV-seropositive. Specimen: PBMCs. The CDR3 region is CASSLDGNWDYGYTF. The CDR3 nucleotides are TGCGCCAGCAGCTTGGACGGGAATTGGGACTATGGCTACACCTTC.